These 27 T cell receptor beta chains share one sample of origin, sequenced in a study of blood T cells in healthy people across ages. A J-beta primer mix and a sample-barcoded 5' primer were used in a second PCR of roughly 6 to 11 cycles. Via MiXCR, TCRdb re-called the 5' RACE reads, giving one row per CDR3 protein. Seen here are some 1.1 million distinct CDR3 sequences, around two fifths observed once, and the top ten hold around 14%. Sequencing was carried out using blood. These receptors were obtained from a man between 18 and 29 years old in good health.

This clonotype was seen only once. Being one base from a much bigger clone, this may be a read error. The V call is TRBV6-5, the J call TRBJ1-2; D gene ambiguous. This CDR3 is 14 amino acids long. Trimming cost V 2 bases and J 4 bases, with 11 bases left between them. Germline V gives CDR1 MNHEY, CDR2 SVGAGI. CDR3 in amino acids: CASSYRGFSYGYTF. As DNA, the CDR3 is TGTGCCAGCAGTTACCGGGGATTCAGCTATGGCTACACCTTC.

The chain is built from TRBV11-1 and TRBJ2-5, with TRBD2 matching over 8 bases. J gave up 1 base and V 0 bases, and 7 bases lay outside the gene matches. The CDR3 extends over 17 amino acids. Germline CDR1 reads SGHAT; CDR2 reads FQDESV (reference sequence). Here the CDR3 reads CASSLASGGPSQETQYF. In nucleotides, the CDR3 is TGTGCCAGCAGCTTAGCCAGCGGGGGACCTTCCCAAGAGACCCAGTACTTC. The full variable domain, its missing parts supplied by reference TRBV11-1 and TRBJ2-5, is EAEVAQSPRYKITEKSQAVAFWCDPISGHATLYWYRQILGQGPELLVQFQDESVVDDSQLPKDRFSAERLKGVDSTLKIQPAELGDSAMYLCASSLASGGPSQETQYFGPGTRLLVL.

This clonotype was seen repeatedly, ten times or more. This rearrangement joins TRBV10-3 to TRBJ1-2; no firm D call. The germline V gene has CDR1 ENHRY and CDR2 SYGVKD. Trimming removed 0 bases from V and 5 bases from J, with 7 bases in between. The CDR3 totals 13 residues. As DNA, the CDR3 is TGTGCCATCAGTGAGTCGGAGTTTTATGGCTACACCTTC. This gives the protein CAISESEFYGYTF.

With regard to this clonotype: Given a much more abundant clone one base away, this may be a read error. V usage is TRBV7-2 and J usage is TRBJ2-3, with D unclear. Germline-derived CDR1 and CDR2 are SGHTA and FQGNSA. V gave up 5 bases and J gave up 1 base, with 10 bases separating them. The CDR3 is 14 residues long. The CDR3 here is CASSPAFRTDTQYF. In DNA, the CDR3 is TGTGCCAGCAGCCCCGCTTTCCGCACAGATACGCAGTATTTT.

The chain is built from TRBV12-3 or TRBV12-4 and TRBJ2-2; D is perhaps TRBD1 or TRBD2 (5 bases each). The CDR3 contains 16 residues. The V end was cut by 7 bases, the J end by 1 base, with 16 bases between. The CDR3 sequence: CASIHSGTLNTGELFF. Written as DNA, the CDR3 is TGTGCCAGCATCCATTCAGGGACCCTGAACACCGGGGAGCTGTTTTTT.

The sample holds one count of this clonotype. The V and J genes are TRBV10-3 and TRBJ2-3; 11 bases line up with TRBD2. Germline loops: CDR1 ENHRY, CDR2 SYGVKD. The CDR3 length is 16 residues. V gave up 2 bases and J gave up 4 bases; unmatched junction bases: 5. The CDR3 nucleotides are TGTGCCATCAGTGAGGTTGCTAGCGGGGGGCCAGATACGCAGTATTTT. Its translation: CAISEVASGGPDTQYF.

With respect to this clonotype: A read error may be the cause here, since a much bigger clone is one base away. This chain's CDR3 is CATTPGTDNNEQYF. For the CDR3, the DNA is TGTGCCACTACCCCGGGGACAGACAACAATGAGCAGTACTTC. The chain has TRBV6-1 and TRBJ2-7, with 7 bases identical to TRBD1. Germline trimming cut 10 bases from V and 7 bases from J; bases unmatched to any gene: 16. Germline loops: CDR1 MNHNS, CDR2 SASEGT. This CDR3 spans 14 amino acids.

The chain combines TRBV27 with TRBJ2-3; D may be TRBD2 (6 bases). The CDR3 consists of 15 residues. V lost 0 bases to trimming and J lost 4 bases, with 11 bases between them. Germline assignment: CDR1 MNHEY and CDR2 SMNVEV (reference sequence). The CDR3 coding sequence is TGTGCCAGCAGTTTATCTGGAGGGTACGCAGATACGCAGTATTTT. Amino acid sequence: CASSLSGGYADTQYF.

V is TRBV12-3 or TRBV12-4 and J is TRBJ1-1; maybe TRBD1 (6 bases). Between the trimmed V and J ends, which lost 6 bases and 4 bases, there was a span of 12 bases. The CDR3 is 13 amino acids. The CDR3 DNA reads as TGTGCCAGCAGCCAGGGGCCCAGCACTGAAGCTTTCTTT. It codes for CASSQGPSTEAFF.

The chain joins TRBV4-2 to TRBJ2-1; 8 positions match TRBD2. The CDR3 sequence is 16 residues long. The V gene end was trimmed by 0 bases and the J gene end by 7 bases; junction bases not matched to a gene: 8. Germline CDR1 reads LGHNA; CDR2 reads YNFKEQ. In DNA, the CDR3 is TGTGCCAGCAGCCAAGAACTAGCGGAGGGACTTAATGAGCAGTTCTTC. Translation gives CASSQELAEGLNEQFF.

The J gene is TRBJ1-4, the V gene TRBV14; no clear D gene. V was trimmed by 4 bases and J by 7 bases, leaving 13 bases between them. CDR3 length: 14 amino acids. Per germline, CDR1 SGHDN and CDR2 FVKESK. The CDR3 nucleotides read TGTGCCAGCAGCCGTGGGATCGACCCTGAAAAACTGTTTTTT. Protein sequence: CASSRGIDPEKLFF.

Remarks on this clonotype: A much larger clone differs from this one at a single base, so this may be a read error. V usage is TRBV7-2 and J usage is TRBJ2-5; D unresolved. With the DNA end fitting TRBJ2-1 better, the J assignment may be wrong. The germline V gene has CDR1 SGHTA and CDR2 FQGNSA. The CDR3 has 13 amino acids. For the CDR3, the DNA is TGTGCCAGCAGCTTAGACAACCAAGAGACCCAGTTCTTC. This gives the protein CASSLDNQETQFF.

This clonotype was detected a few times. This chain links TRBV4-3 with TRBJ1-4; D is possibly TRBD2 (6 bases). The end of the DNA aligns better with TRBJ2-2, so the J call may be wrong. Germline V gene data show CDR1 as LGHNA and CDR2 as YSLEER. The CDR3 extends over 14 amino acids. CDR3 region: CASSQGGVGTELFF. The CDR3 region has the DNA TGCGCCAGCAGCCAAGGGGGGGTAGGGACGGAGCTGTTTTTT.

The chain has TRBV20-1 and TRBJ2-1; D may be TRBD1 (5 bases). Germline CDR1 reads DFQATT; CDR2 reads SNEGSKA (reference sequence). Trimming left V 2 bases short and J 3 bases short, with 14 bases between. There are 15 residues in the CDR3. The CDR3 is CSARYARVFYNEQFF. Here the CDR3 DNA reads TGCAGTGCTAGATATGCCAGGGTGTTCTACAATGAGCAGTTCTTC.

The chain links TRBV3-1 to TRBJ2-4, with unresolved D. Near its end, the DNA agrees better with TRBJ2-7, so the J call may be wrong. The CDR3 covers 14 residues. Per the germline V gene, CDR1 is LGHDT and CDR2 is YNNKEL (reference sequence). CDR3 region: CASSQEQWGYEQYF. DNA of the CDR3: TGTGCCAGCAGCCAAGAACAGTGGGGCTACGAGCAGTACTTC.

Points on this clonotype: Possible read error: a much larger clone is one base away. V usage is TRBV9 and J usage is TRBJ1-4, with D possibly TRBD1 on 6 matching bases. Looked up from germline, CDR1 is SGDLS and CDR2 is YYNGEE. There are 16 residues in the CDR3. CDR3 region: CASSPQIQGFGEELFF. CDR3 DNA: TGTGCCAGCAGCCCCCAAATACAGGGTTTCGGTGAAGAACTGTTTTTT.

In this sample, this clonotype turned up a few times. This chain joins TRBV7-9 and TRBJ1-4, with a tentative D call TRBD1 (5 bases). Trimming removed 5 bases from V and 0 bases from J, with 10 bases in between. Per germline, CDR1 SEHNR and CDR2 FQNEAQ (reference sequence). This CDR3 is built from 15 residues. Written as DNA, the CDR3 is TGTGCCAGCAGCGCCCAGGGCCCAACTAATGAAAAACTGTTTTTT. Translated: CASSAQGPTNEKLFF.

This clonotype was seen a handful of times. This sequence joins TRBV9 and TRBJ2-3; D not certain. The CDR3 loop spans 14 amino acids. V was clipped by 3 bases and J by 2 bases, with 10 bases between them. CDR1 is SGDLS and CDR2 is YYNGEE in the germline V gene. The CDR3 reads CASSEAMPTDTQYF. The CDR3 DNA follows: TGTGCCAGCAGCGAGGCCATGCCCACAGATACGCAGTATTTT.

The CDR3 loop is CASTAPGSLGDYTF. CDR3 coding DNA: TGTGCCAGCACCGCCCCGGGGTCTTTGGGTGACTACACCTTC. The V gene is TRBV12-3 or TRBV12-4, the J gene TRBJ1-2; no reliable D call. Trimming removed 7 bases at V and 10 bases at J, with 22 bases between. There are 14 residues in the CDR3.

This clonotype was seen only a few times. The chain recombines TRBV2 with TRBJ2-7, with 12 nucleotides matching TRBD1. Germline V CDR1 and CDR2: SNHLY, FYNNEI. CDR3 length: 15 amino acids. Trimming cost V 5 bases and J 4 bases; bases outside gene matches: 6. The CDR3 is CASSPGQGAFYEQYF. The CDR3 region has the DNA TGTGCCAGCAGTCCGGGACAGGGGGCTTTTTACGAGCAGTACTTC.

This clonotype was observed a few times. CDR3 nucleotides: TGTGCCAGCAGCCACCGTAGTGCCGGGGAGCTGTTTTTT. It codes for CASSHRSAGELFF. The chain is built from TRBV7-2 and TRBJ2-2; no reliable D call. V gave up 5 bases and J gave up 6 bases, with 10 bases separating them. The germline CDR1 and CDR2 sequences are SGHTA and FQGNSA. The CDR3 runs 13 residues.

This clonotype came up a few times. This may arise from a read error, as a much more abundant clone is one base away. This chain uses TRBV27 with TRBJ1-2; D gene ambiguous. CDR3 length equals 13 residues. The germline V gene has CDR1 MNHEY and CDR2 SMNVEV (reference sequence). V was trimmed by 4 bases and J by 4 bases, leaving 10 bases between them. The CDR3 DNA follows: TGTGCCAGCAGTTGGGCATCGACCTATGGCTACACCTTC. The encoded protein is CASSWASTYGYTF.

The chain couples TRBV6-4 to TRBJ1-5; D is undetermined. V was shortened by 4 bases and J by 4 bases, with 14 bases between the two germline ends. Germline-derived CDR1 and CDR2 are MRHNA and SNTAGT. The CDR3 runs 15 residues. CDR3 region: CASSADGFRNQPQHF. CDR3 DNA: TGTGCCAGCAGTGCCGACGGCTTTAGAAATCAGCCCCAGCATTTT.

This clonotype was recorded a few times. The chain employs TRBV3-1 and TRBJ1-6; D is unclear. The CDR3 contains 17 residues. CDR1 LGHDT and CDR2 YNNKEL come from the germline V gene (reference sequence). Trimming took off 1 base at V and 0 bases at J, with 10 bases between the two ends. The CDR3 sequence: CASSQGLRSSYNSPLHF. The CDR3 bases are TGTGCCAGCAGCCAAGGTTTGAGAAGCTCCTATAATTCACCCCTCCACTTT.

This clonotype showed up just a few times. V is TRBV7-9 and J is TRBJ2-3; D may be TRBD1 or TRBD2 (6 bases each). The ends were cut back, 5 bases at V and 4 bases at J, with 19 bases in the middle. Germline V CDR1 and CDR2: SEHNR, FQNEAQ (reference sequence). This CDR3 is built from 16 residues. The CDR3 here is CASSQLGGTQSDTQYF. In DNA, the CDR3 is TGTGCCAGCAGCCAGCTTGGGGGGACACAATCAGATACGCAGTATTTT.

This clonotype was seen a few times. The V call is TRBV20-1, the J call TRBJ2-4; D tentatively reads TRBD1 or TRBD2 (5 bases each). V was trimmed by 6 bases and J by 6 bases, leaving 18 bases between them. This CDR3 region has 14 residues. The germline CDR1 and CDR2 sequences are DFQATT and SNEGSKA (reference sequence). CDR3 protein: CSAPRRDEGNIQYF. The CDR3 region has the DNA TGCAGTGCCCCTCGCAGGGATGAGGGAAACATTCAGTACTTC.

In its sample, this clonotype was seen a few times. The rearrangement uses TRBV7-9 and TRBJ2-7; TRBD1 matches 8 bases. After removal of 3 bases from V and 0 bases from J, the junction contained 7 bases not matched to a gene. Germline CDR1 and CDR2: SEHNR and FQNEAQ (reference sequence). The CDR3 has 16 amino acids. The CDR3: CASSLPTTGDSYEQYF. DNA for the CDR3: TGTGCCAGCAGCTTGCCGACGACAGGGGACTCCTACGAGCAGTACTTC.